Shown below are 29 T cell receptor beta chains from a single sample sequenced in a study of blood T cell repertoires in COVID-19. TCRdb keeps only in-frame clones here, not all; method: immunoSEQ multiplex PCR. The table has some 180,000 clones, 79% seen once. Source material: PBMCs or T cells enriched from blood (not recorded which). All receptors come from a woman in her seventies in a cohort exposed to, infected with or recovered from COVID-19 (not recorded which).

This chain joins TRBV30 and TRBJ1-4; 9 positions agree with TRBD1. V was pared by 1 base and J by 5 bases, with 11 bases of the junction left unmatched. Per the germline V gene, CDR1 is GTSNPN and CDR2 is SVGIG (reference sequence). This CDR3 contains 17 residues. The DNA for the CDR3 is TGTGCCTGGAGTGGGGGCCTCGGGACAGGGATAAATGAAAAACTGTTTTTT. Residues: CAWSGGLGTGINEKLFF.

J is TRBJ1-1 and V is TRBV6-5; 7 bases line up with TRBD1. V shed 6 bases, J shed 10 bases, and the junction held 14 bases outside the gene matches. The CDR3 spans 14 residues. Germline V gene data show CDR1 as MNHEY and CDR2 as SVGAGI. CDR3 sequence: CASSAGDRPMGAFF. CDR3 bases: TGTGCCAGCAGCGCCGGGGACAGACCCATGGGAGCTTTCTTT.

This sequence joins TRBV30 and TRBJ2-4; 10 nucleotides agree with TRBD1. The junction had 1 base not matched to a gene; V was cut back by 4 bases and J by 4 bases. Germline CDR1 GTSNPN, CDR2 SVGIG (reference sequence). The CDR3 is made up of 13 amino acids. CDR3 sequence reads: CAWKGQGKNIQYF. CDR3 sequence (DNA): TGTGCCTGGAAGGGACAGGGGAAAAACATTCAGTACTTC.

This clone has more than one count but fewer than ten. This chain joins TRBV7-2 and TRBJ2-1; 14 bases match TRBD2. The CDR3 spans 15 residues. CDR1 is SGHTA, CDR2 FQGNSA, per germline. After removal of 1 base from V and 12 bases from J, the junction contained 5 bases not matched to a gene. CDR3: CASSLGGLAGVVQFF. CDR3 bases: TGTGCCAGCAGCTTAGGGGGACTAGCGGGAGTGGTGCAGTTCTTC.

This clone was seen a few times. This rearrangement joins TRBV6-1 to TRBJ2-7; 8 positions match TRBD1. CDR3 size: 15 residues. CDR1 MNHNS and CDR2 SASEGT come from the germline V gene. V lost 3 bases to trimming and J lost 2 bases; unmatched junction nucleotides: 6. DNA for the CDR3: TGTGCCAGCAGTGAGGCCCCGGGACAGGCCTACGAGCAGTACTTC. It translates to CASSEAPGQAYEQYF.

This chain joins TRBV7-2 and TRBJ2-3, with a weak D call TRBD1 (6 bases). Germline V lookup: CDR1 SGHTA, CDR2 FQGNSA. With 6 bases removed from V and 2 bases from J, the gap between germline ends came to 12 bases. CDR3 size: 14 residues. In nucleotides, the CDR3 is TGTGCCAGCAGACAGGGACCCACCACAGATACGCAGTATTTT. It translates to CASRQGPTTDTQYF.

This rearrangement joins TRBV7-8 to TRBJ1-2, with D tentatively TRBD1 (6 bases). Germline V gives CDR1 SGHVS, CDR2 FQNEAQ. Trimming took off 4 bases at V and 3 bases at J, with 15 bases between the two ends. This CDR3 is 15 amino acids long. CDR3 sequence: CASSSKTYRDYGYTF. Written as DNA, the CDR3 is TGTGCCAGCAGCTCAAAAACCTACAGGGACTATGGCTACACCTTC. The full variable domain, in which reference TRBV7-8 and TRBJ1-2 provide the parts outside the CDR3, is GAGVSQSPRYKVAKRGQDVALRCDPISGHVSLFWYQQALGQGPEFLTYFQNEAQLDKSGLPSDRFFAERPEGSVSTLKIQRTQQEDSAVYLCASSSKTYRDYGYTFGSGTRLTVV.

The table lists this clone with a few counts. The genes are TRBV4-1 and TRBJ1-4, with 7 bases that match TRBD1. Germline CDR1 reads MGHRA; CDR2 reads YSYEKL. The CDR3 has 14 amino acids. The V segment lost 1 base and the J segment 7 bases; nucleotides outside the gene matches: 3. In DNA, the CDR3 is TGCGCCAGCAGCCAAGTAGGACAGGTTGAAAAACTGTTTTTT. Protein sequence: CASSQVGQVEKLFF.

The chain links TRBV7-8 to TRBJ1-6; D gene ambiguous. V lost 2 bases and J 5 bases, leaving 10 bases between the germline ends. CDR1 is SGHVS, CDR2 FQNEAQ, per germline. This CDR3 spans 15 amino acids. For the CDR3, the DNA is TGTGCCAGCAGCTTAACCGGTGCGGATAATTCACCCCTCCACTTT. Its translation is CASSLTGADNSPLHF. The entire variable domain, with the rest obtained from reference TRBV7-8 and TRBJ1-6, is as follows: GAGVSQSPRYKVAKRGQDVALRCDPISGHVSLFWYQQALGQGPEFLTYFQNEAQLDKSGLPSDRFFAERPEGSVSTLKIQRTQQEDSAVYLCASSLTGADNSPLHFGNGTRLTVT.

The sample holds a few counts of this clone. The V gene is TRBV19, the J gene TRBJ1-4, with TRBD1 matching 9 bases. Germline CDR1 is LNHDA and CDR2 is SQIVND (reference sequence). Losses at the gene ends were 5 bases for V and 7 bases for J; bases not matched to a gene: 11. The CDR3 has 16 amino acids. The CDR3 loop is CASSATGGTGFEKLFF. The CDR3 coding sequence is TGTGCCAGTAGTGCTACCGGGGGGACAGGGTTTGAAAAACTGTTTTTT.

The chain uses TRBV18 and TRBJ1-2; TRBD1 is a possible D gene (6 bases). The CDR3 runs 14 residues. Germline V gives CDR1 KGHSH, CDR2 LQKENI. V gave up 6 bases and J gave up 7 bases, with 18 bases separating them. Written as DNA, the CDR3 is TGTGCCAGCTCCCAGGACAGCCCTCTTGGTGGCTACACCTTC. Its protein product is CASSQDSPLGGYTF.

V and J are TRBV29-1 and TRBJ2-5; 8 bases agree with TRBD2. V shed 4 bases, J shed 4 bases, and the junction held 5 bases outside the gene matches. This CDR3 contains 13 residues. Per germline, CDR1 SQVTM and CDR2 ANQGSEA. This chain's CDR3 is CSVVSGSRETQYF. DNA of the CDR3: TGCAGCGTTGTAAGCGGGAGCCGAGAGACCCAGTACTTC.

The rearrangement joins TRBV5-6 to TRBJ1-1; 8 positions agree with TRBD1. This CDR3 has 15 amino acids. J gave up 3 bases and V 2 bases, and 6 bases lay outside the gene matches. In germline, CDR1 is SGHDT, CDR2 YYEEEE. CDR3 amino acids: CASSLRTGWDTEAFF. CDR3 nucleotides: TGTGCCAGCAGCTTACGGACAGGGTGGGACACTGAAGCTTTCTTT.

This clone was detected only a few times. The chain couples TRBV7-8 to TRBJ2-1, with TRBD1 matching 7 bases. Germline-derived CDR1 and CDR2 are SGHVS and FQNEAQ. The length of the CDR3 is 13 residues. V lost 3 bases, J lost 10 bases, and 6 bases stayed unmatched. Here the CDR3 DNA reads TGTGCCAGCAGCTTCCGGACAGGTTGGGAGCAGTTCTTC. Its translation is CASSFRTGWEQFF.

The count of this clone is one. J is TRBJ2-1 and V is TRBV27, with 12 bases fitting TRBD1. The V gene end was trimmed by 6 bases and the J gene end by 8 bases; junction bases not matched to a gene: 5. CDR1 MNHEY and CDR2 SMNVEV come from the germline V gene (reference sequence). The CDR3 consists of 14 residues. The CDR3 sequence: CASRRGQGADEQFF. In DNA, the CDR3 is TGTGCCAGCAGGAGGGGACAGGGGGCTGATGAGCAGTTCTTC.

The chain recombines TRBV28 with TRBJ2-2; 9 positions match TRBD2. Looked up from germline, CDR1 is MDHEN and CDR2 is SYDVKM. The length of the CDR3 is 14 residues. The J segment lost 6 bases and the V segment lost 5 bases, leaving 4 bases of the junction unmatched. The CDR3 DNA is TGTGCCAGCAGTCGTAGCGGGAGAGCCGGGGAGCTGTTTTTT. Translation gives CASSRSGRAGELFF.

The CDR3 is CASSQEGQWNTEAFF. DNA for the CDR3: TGCGCCAGCAGCCAAGAGGGACAGTGGAACACTGAAGCTTTCTTT. This chain uses TRBV4-1 with TRBJ1-1; TRBD1 matches 7 bases. V gave up 0 bases and J gave up 1 base; unmatched junction bases: 2. The CDR3 spans 15 residues. Germline assignment: CDR1 MGHRA and CDR2 YSYEKL.

The rearrangement joins TRBV18 to TRBJ2-3, with D maybe TRBD1 (8 bases). This CDR3 region has 14 residues. Trimming left V 6 bases short and J 4 bases short, with 14 bases between. Germline V lookup: CDR1 KGHSH, CDR2 LQKENI. For the CDR3, the DNA is TGTGCCAGCTCTCAAGCGGGACAGGCAGATACGCAGTATTTT. Amino acid sequence: CASSQAGQADTQYF.

The chain links TRBV18 to TRBJ2-4; D is possibly TRBD2 (7 bases). The germline V gene has CDR1 KGHSH and CDR2 LQKENI. Trimming stripped 3 bases from V and 8 bases from J, with 29 bases between. This CDR3 is 19 amino acids long. CDR3 nucleotide sequence: TGTGCCAGCTCACCCAACGGGGGGCGGTCCGCGCGAAATTGGGACATTCAGTACTTC. As protein: CASSPNGGRSARNWDIQYF.

This clone was seen a single time. The rearrangement uses TRBV5-4 and TRBJ2-7, with a weak D call TRBD1 (6 bases). The CDR3 is 15 residues long. V was shortened by 4 bases and J by 4 bases, with 18 bases between the two germline ends. From germline, CDR1 is SGHNT and CDR2 YYREEE (reference sequence). In nucleotides, the CDR3 is TGTGCCAGCAGCCCGGGTAGGGGGTCCCGATACGAGCAGTACTTC. This codes for CASSPGRGSRYEQYF.

This clone showed up just a few times. J is TRBJ1-4 and V is TRBV7-8; maybe TRBD1 (6 bases). The CDR3 contains 16 residues. The germline V gene encodes CDR1 SGHVS and CDR2 FQNEAQ. V gave up 2 bases and J gave up 0 bases, with 10 bases separating them. The CDR3 spells CASSLFRGPTNEKLFF. CDR3 DNA sequence: TGTGCCAGCAGCTTATTCAGGGGACCAACTAATGAAAAACTGTTTTTT.

The chain combines TRBV4-1 with TRBJ2-3; 9 positions agree with TRBD2. With V trimmed by 3 bases and J by 3 bases, 4 bases remained unmatched. CDR1 is MGHRA, CDR2 YSYEKL, per germline. The CDR3 has 15 residues. The CDR3 DNA sequence: TGCGCCAGCAGCCAGAAGGGACTAGCTACAGATACGCAGTATTTT. This gives the protein CASSQKGLATDTQYF.

The chain employs TRBV4-2 and TRBJ2-2, with TRBD2 identical over 9 bases. There are 17 residues in the CDR3. Germline V gene sequence: CDR1 LGHNA, CDR2 YNFKEQ. V dropped 1 base and J dropped 4; count of bases not matched to a gene: 7. The CDR3 coding sequence is TGTGCCAGCAGCCAAGGCGGGAGGGCCGTCATCACCGGGGAGCTGTTTTTT. Its protein product is CASSQGGRAVITGELFF.

The chain couples TRBV10-3 to TRBJ2-5; D ambiguous. CDR1 is ENHRY and CDR2 is SYGVKD in the germline V gene. Trimming left V 1 base short and J 4 bases short, with 7 bases between. The CDR3 covers 13 residues. The CDR3 DNA reads TGTGCCATCAGTGAGTTTTCGGGAGAGACCCAGTACTTC. This sequence encodes CAISEFSGETQYF.

The J gene is TRBJ1-5, the V gene TRBV18; 8 bases line up with TRBD1. The V segment lost 1 base and the J segment 4 bases; nucleotides outside the gene matches: 6. There are 16 residues in the CDR3. Looked up from germline, CDR1 is KGHSH and CDR2 is LQKENI. The CDR3: CASSPQETGANQPQHF. The CDR3 coding sequence is TGTGCCAGCTCACCACAGGAGACAGGGGCGAATCAGCCCCAGCATTTT.

The chain joins TRBV29-1 to TRBJ2-2, with D perhaps TRBD2 (6 bases). Germline lookup yields CDR1 SQVTM and CDR2 ANQGSEA. Trimming removed 7 bases from V and 6 bases from J, with 15 bases in between. This CDR3 contains 13 residues. CDR3 in amino acids: CSALTRDAGELFF. In DNA form, the CDR3 reads TGCAGCGCGCTGACTAGGGACGCCGGGGAGCTGTTTTTT.

This clone occurred a few times. The chain links TRBV28 to TRBJ1-1; 8 bases fit TRBD1. Trimming removed 5 bases from V and 4 bases from J; junction bases left unmatched: 6. CDR1 is MDHEN, CDR2 SYDVKM, per germline. The CDR3 consists of 14 residues. CDR3 sequence reads: CASSETGVGTEAFF. CDR3 nucleotides: TGTGCCAGCAGTGAGACAGGGGTGGGCACTGAAGCTTTCTTT.

This clone has more than one count but fewer than ten. The rearrangement uses TRBV18 and TRBJ1-1, with a possible D match to TRBD1 (6 bases). Between the trimmed V and J ends, which lost 2 bases and 0 bases, there was a span of 19 bases. Per the germline V gene, CDR1 is KGHSH and CDR2 is LQKENI. The CDR3 totals 18 residues. The CDR3 DNA reads as TGTGCCAGCTCACCATCCCGGACAGCAACTTTAATGAACACTGAAGCTTTCTTT. Translating it yields CASSPSRTATLMNTEAFF.

This clone was detected only once. The genes are TRBV5-6 and TRBJ2-1; 7 positions agree with TRBD2. There are 15 residues in the CDR3. Germline CDR1 SGHDT, CDR2 YYEEEE. The V and J ends lost 5 bases and 2 bases, in that order; junction bases with no gene match: 7. CDR3: CASSLQGLPYNEQFF. CDR3 sequence (DNA): TGTGCCAGCAGTCTCCAGGGACTACCCTACAATGAGCAGTTCTTC.